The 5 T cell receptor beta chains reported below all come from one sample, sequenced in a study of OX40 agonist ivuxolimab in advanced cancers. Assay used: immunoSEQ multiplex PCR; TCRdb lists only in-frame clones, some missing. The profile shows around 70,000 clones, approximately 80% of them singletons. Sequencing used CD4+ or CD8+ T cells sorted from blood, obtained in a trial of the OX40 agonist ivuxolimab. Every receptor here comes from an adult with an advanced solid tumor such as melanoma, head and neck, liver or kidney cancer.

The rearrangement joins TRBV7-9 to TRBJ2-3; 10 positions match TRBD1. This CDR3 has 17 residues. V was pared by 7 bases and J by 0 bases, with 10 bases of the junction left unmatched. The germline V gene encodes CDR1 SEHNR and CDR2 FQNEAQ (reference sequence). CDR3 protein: CASTGDRGVLSTDTQYF. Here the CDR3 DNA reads TGTGCCAGCACTGGGGACAGGGGTGTTCTGAGCACAGATACGCAGTATTTT.

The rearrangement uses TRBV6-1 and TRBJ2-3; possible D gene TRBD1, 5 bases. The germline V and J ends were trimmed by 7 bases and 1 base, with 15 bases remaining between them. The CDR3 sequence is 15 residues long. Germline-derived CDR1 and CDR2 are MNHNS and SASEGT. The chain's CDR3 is CASTQQDIGTDTQYF. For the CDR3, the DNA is TGTGCCAGCACCCAACAGGACATCGGCACAGATACGCAGTATTTT.

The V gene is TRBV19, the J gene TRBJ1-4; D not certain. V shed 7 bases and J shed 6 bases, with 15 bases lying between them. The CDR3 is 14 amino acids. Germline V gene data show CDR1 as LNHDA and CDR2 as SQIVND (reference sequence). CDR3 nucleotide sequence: TGTGCCAGTAATCCCGGACCCGGGGATGAAAAACTGTTTTTT. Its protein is CASNPGPGDEKLFF.

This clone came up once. The DNA for the CDR3 is TGTGCCATCAGTGAGTTTGGCGGTGCAACTAATGAAAAACTGTTTTTT. Its translation is CAISEFGGATNEKLFF. The chain is built from TRBV10-3 and TRBJ1-4; no clear D gene. V lost 1 base and J 0 bases, leaving 9 bases between the germline ends. The CDR3 runs 16 residues. The germline CDR1 and CDR2 sequences are ENHRY and SYGVKD.

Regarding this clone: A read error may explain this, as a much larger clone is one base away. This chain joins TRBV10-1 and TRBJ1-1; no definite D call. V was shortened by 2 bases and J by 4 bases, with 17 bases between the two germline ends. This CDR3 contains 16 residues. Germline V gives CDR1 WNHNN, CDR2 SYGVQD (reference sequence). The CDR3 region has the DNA TGCGCCAGCAGTGAGGCACAGAGCGGAGGGAGCACTGAAGCTTTCTTT. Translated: CASSEAQSGGSTEAFF.